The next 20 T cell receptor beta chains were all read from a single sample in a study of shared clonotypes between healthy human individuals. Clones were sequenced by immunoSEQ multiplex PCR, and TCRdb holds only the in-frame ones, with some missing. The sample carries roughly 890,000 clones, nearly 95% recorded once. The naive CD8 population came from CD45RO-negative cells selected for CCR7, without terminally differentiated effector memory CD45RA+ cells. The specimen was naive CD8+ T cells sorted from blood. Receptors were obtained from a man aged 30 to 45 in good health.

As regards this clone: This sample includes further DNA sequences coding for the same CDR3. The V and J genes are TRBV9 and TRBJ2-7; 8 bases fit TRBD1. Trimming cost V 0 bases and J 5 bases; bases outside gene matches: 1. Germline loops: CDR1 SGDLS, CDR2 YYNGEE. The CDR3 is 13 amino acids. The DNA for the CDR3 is TGTGCCAGCAGCGTAGCAGGGGGCCACGAGCAGTACTTC. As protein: CASSVAGGHEQYF.

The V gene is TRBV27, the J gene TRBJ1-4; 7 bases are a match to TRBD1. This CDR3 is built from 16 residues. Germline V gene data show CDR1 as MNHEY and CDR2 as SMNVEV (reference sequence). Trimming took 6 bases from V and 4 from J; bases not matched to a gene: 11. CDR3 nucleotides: TGTGCCAGCAGCTCCCGTACAGGGGCGATTAATGAAAAACTGTTTTTT. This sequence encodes CASSSRTGAINEKLFF.

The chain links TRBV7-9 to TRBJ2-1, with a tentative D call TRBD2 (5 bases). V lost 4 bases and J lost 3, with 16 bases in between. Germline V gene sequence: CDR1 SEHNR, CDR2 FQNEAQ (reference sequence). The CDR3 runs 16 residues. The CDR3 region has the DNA TGTGCCAGCAGCTCTTTTGGTGGGAGTCTCTACAATGAGCAGTTCTTC. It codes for CASSSFGGSLYNEQFF.

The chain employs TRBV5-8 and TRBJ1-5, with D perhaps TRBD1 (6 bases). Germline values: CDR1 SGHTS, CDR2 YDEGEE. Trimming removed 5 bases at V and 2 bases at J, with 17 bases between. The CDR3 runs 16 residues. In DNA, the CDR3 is TGTGCCAGCAGTCCAGGGGTTCGCGGGGGCAATCAGCCCCAGCATTTT. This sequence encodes CASSPGVRGGNQPQHF.

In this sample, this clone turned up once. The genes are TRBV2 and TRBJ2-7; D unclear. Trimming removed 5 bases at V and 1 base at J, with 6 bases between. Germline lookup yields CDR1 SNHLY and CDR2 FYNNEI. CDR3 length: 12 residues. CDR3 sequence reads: CASSSGSYEQYF. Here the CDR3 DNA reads TGTGCCAGCAGTTCCGGGTCCTACGAGCAGTACTTC. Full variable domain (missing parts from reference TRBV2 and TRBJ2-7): EPEVTQTPSHQVTQMGQEVILRCVPISNHLYFYWYRQILGQKVEFLVSFYNNEISEKSEIFDDQFSVERPDGSNFTLKIRSTKLEDSAMYFCASSSGSYEQYFGPGTRLTVT.

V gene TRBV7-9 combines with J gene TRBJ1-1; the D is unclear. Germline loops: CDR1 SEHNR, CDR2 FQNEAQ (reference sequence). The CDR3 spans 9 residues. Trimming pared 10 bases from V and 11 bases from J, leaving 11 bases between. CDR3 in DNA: TGTGCCATCAGACACATGGCTTTCTTT. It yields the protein CAIRHMAFF.

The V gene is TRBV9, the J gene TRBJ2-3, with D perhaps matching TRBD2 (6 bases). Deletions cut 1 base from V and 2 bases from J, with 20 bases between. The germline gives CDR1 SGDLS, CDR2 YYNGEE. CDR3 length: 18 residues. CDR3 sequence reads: CASSVRGGRLGDTDTQYF. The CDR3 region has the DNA TGTGCCAGCAGCGTACGGGGAGGCCGACTTGGGGACACAGATACGCAGTATTTT.

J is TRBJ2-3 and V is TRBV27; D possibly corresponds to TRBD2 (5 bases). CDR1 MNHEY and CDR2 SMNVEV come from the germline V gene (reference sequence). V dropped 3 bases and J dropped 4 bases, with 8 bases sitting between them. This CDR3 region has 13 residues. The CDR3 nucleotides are TGTGCCAGCAGTTTCCTAGCTGCAGATACGCAGTATTTT. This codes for CASSFLAADTQYF.

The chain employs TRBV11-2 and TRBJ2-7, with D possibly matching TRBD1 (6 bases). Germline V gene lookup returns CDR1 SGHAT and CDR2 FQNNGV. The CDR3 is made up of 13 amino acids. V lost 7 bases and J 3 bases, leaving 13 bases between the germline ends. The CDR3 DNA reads TGTGCCAGCAACCTGGACAGCAGCTACGAGCAGTACTTC. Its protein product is CASNLDSSYEQYF.

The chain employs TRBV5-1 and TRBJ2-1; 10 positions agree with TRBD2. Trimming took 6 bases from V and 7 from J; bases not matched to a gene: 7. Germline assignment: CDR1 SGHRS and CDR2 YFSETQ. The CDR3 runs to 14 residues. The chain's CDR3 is CASTKAGGPNEQFF. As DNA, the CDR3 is TGCGCCAGCACAAAAGCGGGAGGGCCGAATGAGCAGTTCTTC.

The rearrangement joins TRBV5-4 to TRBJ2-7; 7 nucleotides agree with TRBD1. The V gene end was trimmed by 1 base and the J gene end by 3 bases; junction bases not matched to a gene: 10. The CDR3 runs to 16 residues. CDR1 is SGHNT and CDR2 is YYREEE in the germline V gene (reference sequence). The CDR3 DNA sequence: TGTGCCAGCAGCTTGTTTGTGGAGACAGGGAACTACGAGCAGTACTTC. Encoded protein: CASSLFVETGNYEQYF.

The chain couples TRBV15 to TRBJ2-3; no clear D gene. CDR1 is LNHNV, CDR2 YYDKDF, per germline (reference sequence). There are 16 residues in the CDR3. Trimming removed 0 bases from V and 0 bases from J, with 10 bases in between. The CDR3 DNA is TGTGCCACCAGCAGAGAATTGTTGTCGAGCACAGATACGCAGTATTTT. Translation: CATSRELLSSTDTQYF.

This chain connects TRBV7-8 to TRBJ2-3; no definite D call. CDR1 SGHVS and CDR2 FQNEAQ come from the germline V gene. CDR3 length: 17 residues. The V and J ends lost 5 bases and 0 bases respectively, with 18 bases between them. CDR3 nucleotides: TGTGCCAGCAGCGACCCCTGGACGTTTGGTAGCACAGATACGCAGTATTTT. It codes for CASSDPWTFGSTDTQYF.

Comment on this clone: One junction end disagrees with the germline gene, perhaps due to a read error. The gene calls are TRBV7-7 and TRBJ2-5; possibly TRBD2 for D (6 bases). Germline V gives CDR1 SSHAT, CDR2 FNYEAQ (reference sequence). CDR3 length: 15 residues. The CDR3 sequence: CASSRASAAGETQYF. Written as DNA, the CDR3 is TGTGCTAGCAGTCGGGCTAGCGCGGCTGGAGAGACCCAGTACTTC.

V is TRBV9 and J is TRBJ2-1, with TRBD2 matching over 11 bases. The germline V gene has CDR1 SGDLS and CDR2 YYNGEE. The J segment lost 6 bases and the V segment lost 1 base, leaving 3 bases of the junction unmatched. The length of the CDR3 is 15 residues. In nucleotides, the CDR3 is TGTGCCAGCAGCGTATCGGGACTAGCGGTCAATGAGCAGTTCTTC. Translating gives CASSVSGLAVNEQFF.

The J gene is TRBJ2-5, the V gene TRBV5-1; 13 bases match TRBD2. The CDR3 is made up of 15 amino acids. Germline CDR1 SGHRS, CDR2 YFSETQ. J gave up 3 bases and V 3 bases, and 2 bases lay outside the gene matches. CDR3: CASSSGLAGEETQYF. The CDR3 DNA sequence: TGCGCCAGCAGCTCCGGACTAGCGGGAGAAGAGACCCAGTACTTC.

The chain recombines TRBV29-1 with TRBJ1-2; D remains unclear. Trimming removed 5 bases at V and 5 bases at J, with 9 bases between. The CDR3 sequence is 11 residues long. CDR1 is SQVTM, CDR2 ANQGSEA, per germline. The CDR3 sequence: CSVPETYGYTF. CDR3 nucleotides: TGCAGCGTTCCAGAGACTTATGGCTACACCTTC. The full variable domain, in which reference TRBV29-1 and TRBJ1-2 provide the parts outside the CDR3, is SAVISQKPSRDICQRGTSLTIQCQVDSQVTMMFWYRQQPGQSLTLIATANQGSEATYESGFVIDKFPISRPNLTFSTLTVSNMSPEDSSIYLCSVPETYGYTFGSGTRLTVV.

The CDR3 here is CAWSVQHYNEQFF. CDR3 DNA sequence: TGTGCCTGGAGTGTACAACACTACAATGAGCAGTTCTTC. The chain recombines TRBV30 with TRBJ2-1; no clear D. Germline-derived CDR1 and CDR2 are GTSNPN and SVGIG (reference sequence). This CDR3 contains 13 residues. Trimming took 0 bases from V and 3 from J, leaving 6 bases between them.

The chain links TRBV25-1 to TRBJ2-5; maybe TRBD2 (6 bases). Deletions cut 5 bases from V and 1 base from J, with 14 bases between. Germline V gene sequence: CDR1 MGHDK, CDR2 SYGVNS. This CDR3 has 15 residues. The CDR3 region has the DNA TGTGCCAGCAGTTCAACCCGGGACTCCCAAGAGACCCAGTACTTC. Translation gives CASSSTRDSQETQYF. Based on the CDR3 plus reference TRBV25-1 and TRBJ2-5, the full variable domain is EADIYQTPRYLVIGTGKKITLECSQTMGHDKMYWYQQDPGMELHLIHYSYGVNSTEKGDLSSESTVSRIRTEHFPLTLESARPSHTSQYLCASSSTRDSQETQYFGPGTRLLVL.

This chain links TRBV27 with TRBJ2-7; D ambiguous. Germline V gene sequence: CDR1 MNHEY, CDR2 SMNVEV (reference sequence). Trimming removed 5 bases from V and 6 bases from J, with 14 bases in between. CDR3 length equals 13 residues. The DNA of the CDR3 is TGTGCCAGCAGTCCCGGATTTGGCCTCGAGCAGTACTTC. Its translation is CASSPGFGLEQYF.